The sequence of this T cell receptor beta chain was determined in a study of blood T cells in healthy people across ages. Overall study results and limits: Estimates of total diversity, which came from one million sequenced T cells, were considered to be underestimates. Naive T cell percentage and TCR beta diversity correlated strongly.

Germline loops: CDR1 SGHTA, CDR2 FQGNSA. The CDR3 sequence is 13 residues long. Deletions cut 5 bases from V and 6 bases from J, with 13 bases between. Combining a sample-barcoded 5' primer with a J-beta primer mix, a second PCR ran for about 6 to 12 cycles. Each cDNA molecule, via a template-switch adaptor with 12 random nucleotides, was tagged. TCRdb processed the 5' RACE reads anew with MiXCR; each CDR3 protein has one entry. The sample has more than 800,000 distinct CDR3 sequences; 29% are singletons. With respect to this clonotype: What it binds is unknown.

RNA extraction gave at least 5.5 micrograms of total RNA per sample. This TCR derives from a woman of 80 years or more in good health. Specimen: blood. The chain joins TRBV7-2 to TRBJ1-1, with TRBD1 as a possible D gene (5 bases). CDR3 nucleotides: TGTGCCAGCAGCCCCACCGGGACTGCTGAAGCTTTCTTT. Translated: CASSPTGTAEAFF.